This T cell receptor (beta chain) was observed in a study of T cell responses to AZD1222 COVID-19 vaccine. General study findings and limits: Spike-specific TCR breadth and depth were elevated following two AZD1222 doses. With dominance at 160-218 and 743-854, vaccine-associated CD4 TCRs spanned spike. Among the donors, most were white British and more were female, and clonal diversity was possibly underestimated.

Produced via immunoSEQ multiplex PCR; TCRdb's table is partial and in-frame only. This table holds about 110,000 clones, roughly 89% found once. V was clipped by 3 bases and J by 6 bases; unmatched bases: 7. From germline, CDR1 is MDHEN and CDR2 SYDVKM. The CDR3 consists of 17 residues. Notes on this clone: Its cognate antigen is unknown.

The chain recombines TRBV28 with TRBJ2-1, with 14 positions matching TRBD2. This receptor was taken from an adult who received the AZD1222 COVID-19 vaccine. This sample comprised peripheral blood, obtained 28 days after the second AZD1222 dose. The CDR3 DNA reads TGTGCCAGCAGTTTCGGGACTAGCGGGAGAAGAATCAATGAGCAGTTCTTC. Translation: CASSFGTSGRRINEQFF.